A single sample is the source of the 12 T cell receptor beta chains below, sequenced in a study of beta chain features in type 1 diabetes. Expressed TCRB transcripts were sequenced after all isolated RNA was converted to cDNA. Sequenced by immunoSEQ multiplex PCR; TCRdb stores in-frame clones only, minus some. The table records about 370,000 clones, roughly 16% of them present only once. Sample: naive CD4+ T cells from blood. The source is a woman aged 18-30 years in good health.

This rearrangement joins TRBV7-9 to TRBJ1-5; 7 bases are shared with TRBD1. The CDR3 is 15 amino acids. Trimming cost V 5 bases and J 1 base; bases outside gene matches: 5. Germline CDR1 reads SEHNR; CDR2 reads FQNEAQ (reference sequence). The CDR3 nucleotides read TGTGCCAGCAGCCCCGGGACAGACAGCAATCAGCCCCAGCATTTT. Its translation: CASSPGTDSNQPQHF.

In its sample, this clone was seen a few times. The rearrangement links TRBV28 to TRBJ2-2; TRBD1 aligns across 12 bases. V lost 8 bases and J lost 6; bases outside the gene matches: 10. The CDR3 runs 16 residues. The germline V gene has CDR1 MDHEN and CDR2 SYDVKM. The CDR3 nucleotides are TGTGCCAGCGGATCACCGGGACAGGGGGCGGCCGGGGAGCTGTTTTTT. This translates into CASGSPGQGAAGELFF.

The V and J genes are TRBV6-6 and TRBJ1-5, with 7 bases fitting TRBD1. This CDR3 spans 16 amino acids. Germline assignment: CDR1 MNHNY and CDR2 SVGAGI (reference sequence). J was trimmed by 2 bases and V by 6 bases; bases with no gene match: 10. The CDR3: CASSHYRGSGNQPQHF. CDR3 coding DNA: TGTGCCAGCAGCCATTACAGGGGTTCGGGCAATCAGCCCCAGCATTTT.

This clone was counted between two and nine times. The chain is built from TRBV10-1 and TRBJ2-4; D call uncertain. Deletions cut 4 bases from V and 5 bases from J, with 12 bases between. The CDR3 runs 14 residues. CDR1 and CDR2 from the germline V gene are WNHNN and SYGVQD (reference sequence). In nucleotides, the CDR3 is TGCGCCAGCAGTGGCTCGGGTCGGGAAAACATTCAGTACTTC. Encoded protein: CASSGSGRENIQYF.

The CDR3, as DNA: TGTGCCAGCAGAAAAAGCGGGTCCGGGCTAGCGTTCAGACAGTTCTTC. Translation gives CASRKSGSGLAFRQFF. The genes are TRBV25-1 and TRBJ2-1, with a weak D call TRBD2 (6 bases). Trimming stripped 6 bases from V and 13 bases from J, with 28 bases between. The germline V gene has CDR1 MGHDK and CDR2 SYGVNS. The CDR3 runs 16 residues.

The chain is built from TRBV28 and TRBJ1-2, with TRBD1 matching over 9 bases. The junction had 8 bases not matched to a gene; V was cut back by 6 bases and J by 0 bases. This CDR3 contains 16 residues. Germline V gene data show CDR1 as MDHEN and CDR2 as SYDVKM. The CDR3 DNA reads TGTGCCAGCAGCTACGGACAGGGGACAGCTAACTATGGCTACACCTTC. Translating it yields CASSYGQGTANYGYTF.

The chain recombines TRBV19 with TRBJ2-7; 12 bases fit TRBD1. The CDR3 has 16 residues. V lost 6 bases, J lost 3 bases, and 9 bases stayed unmatched. Germline values: CDR1 LNHDA, CDR2 SQIVND (reference sequence). The CDR3 here is CASSRAGTGGIYEQYF. In DNA form, the CDR3 reads TGTGCCAGTAGCAGGGCCGGGACAGGGGGCATCTACGAGCAGTACTTC.

This clone was counted only a few times. This chain uses TRBV5-1 with TRBJ2-2; TRBD2 agrees at 13 bases. The germline gives CDR1 SGHRS, CDR2 YFSETQ. The V segment lost 4 bases and the J segment 5 bases; nucleotides outside the gene matches: 8. The CDR3 totals 17 residues. Here the CDR3 reads CASSPGTSGISTGELFF. The CDR3 DNA reads as TGCGCCAGCAGCCCCGGGACTAGCGGGATTAGTACCGGGGAGCTGTTTTTT.

This clone has just a few counts. The chain uses TRBV30 and TRBJ2-3; 9 bases match TRBD2. The germline gives CDR1 GTSNPN, CDR2 SVGIG (reference sequence). J was trimmed by 5 bases and V by 4 bases; bases with no gene match: 13. The CDR3 runs 16 residues. The CDR3 DNA sequence: TGTGCCTGGATCCCGTTGGGCGGGAGGGGCGGAGATACGCAGTATTTT. It yields the protein CAWIPLGGRGGDTQYF.

The chain joins TRBV28 to TRBJ2-1, with TRBD2 identical over 8 bases. Germline V gene lookup returns CDR1 MDHEN and CDR2 SYDVKM. The CDR3 extends over 16 amino acids. J lost 6 bases, V lost 5 bases, and 12 bases had no gene match. The CDR3 region has the DNA TGTGCCAGCAGTCCTGGCGGCGGGGGGTTGCGCAATGAGCAGTTCTTC. This translates into CASSPGGGGLRNEQFF.

The rearrangement joins TRBV27 to TRBJ2-1; 8 nucleotides agree with TRBD2. Germline lookup yields CDR1 MNHEY and CDR2 SMNVEV (reference sequence). The V gene end was trimmed by 4 bases and the J gene end by 7 bases; junction bases not matched to a gene: 9. There are 15 residues in the CDR3. DNA of the CDR3: TGTGCCAGCAGTTCCACTAGCGGACGAGGGAATGAGCAGTTCTTC. Protein: CASSSTSGRGNEQFF.

This clone was seen only a few times. This chain connects TRBV7-9 to TRBJ1-1; D remains unclear. The CDR3 runs to 14 residues. CDR1 SEHNR and CDR2 FQNEAQ come from the germline V gene (reference sequence). Trimming pared 2 bases from V and 3 bases from J, leaving 10 bases between. The CDR3 DNA reads as TGTGCCAGCAGCTTATATAGGGAGGACACTGAAGCTTTCTTT. Residues: CASSLYREDTEAFF. The entire variable domain, with the rest obtained from reference TRBV7-9 and TRBJ1-1, is as follows: DTGVSQNPRHKITKRGQNVTFRCDPISEHNRLYWYRQTLGQGPEFLTYFQNEAQLEKSRLLSDRFSAERPKGSFSTLEIQRTEQGDSAMYLCASSLYREDTEAFFGQGTRLTVV.